The entry below describes one T cell receptor (beta chain). The antigen is not known. The record originates from a study of T cell responses to AZD1222 COVID-19 vaccine. Germline V gene sequence: CDR1 MNHNS, CDR2 SASEGT. The CDR3 covers 15 residues. The V end lost 2 bases, the J end lost 4 bases, and 15 bases lay between the germline ends. Whole-study findings and limits: With two AZD1222 doses given, Spike-specific TCR breadth and depth both rose.

Assay used: immunoSEQ multiplex PCR; TCRdb lists only in-frame clones, some missing. The sample yields more than 85,000 clones, approximately 91% seen once. The receptor was derived from an adult in good health. This chain links TRBV6-1 with TRBJ2-7; perhaps TRBD2 as D (6 bases). The source material was peripheral blood, sampled on day 0 of AZD1222 vaccination. CDR3 in DNA: TGTGCCAGCAGTGAAAGGGGACTTCCCCCATACGAGCAGTACTTC. It encodes CASSERGLPPYEQYF.